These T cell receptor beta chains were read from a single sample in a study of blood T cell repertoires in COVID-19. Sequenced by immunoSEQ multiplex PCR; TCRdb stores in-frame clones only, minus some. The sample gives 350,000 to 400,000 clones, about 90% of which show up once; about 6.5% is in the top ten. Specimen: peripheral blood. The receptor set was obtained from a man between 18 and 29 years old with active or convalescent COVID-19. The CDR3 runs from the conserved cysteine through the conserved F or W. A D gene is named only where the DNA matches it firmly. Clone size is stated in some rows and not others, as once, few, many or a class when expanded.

cdr3_nt: TGTGCCAGCACCCCAGGGCAGGGCACTGAAGCTTTCTTT; cdr3_aa: CASTPGQGTEAFF; clone_size: NA; v_call: TRBV27; j_call: TRBJ1-1; d_call: NA
cdr3_nt: TGTGCCAGCAGCTTAATGTCCGGCTTCGTGGGGGGAGAGCAGTTCTTC; cdr3_aa: CASSLMSGFVGGEQFF; clone_size: once; v_call: TRBV7-3; j_call: TRBJ2-1; d_call: NA
cdr3_nt: TGTGCCAGCAGTGGGCCTCTCCAAGAGACCCAGTACTTC; cdr3_aa: CASSGPLQETQYF; clone_size: NA; v_call: TRBV2; j_call: TRBJ2-5; d_call: NA
cdr3_nt: TGTGCCAGCAGTTTGAGGGGGCGCGTCTATGGCTACACCTTC; cdr3_aa: CASSLRGRVYGYTF; clone_size: few; v_call: TRBV28; j_call: TRBJ1-2; d_call: TRBD1
cdr3_nt: TGCAGCGTTGATCGGGGGGCGCTCAATGAGCAGTTCTTC; cdr3_aa: CSVDRGALNEQFF; clone_size: NA; v_call: TRBV29-1; j_call: TRBJ2-1; d_call: NA
cdr3_nt: TGTGCCACCAGCAGAGCGCGGGGGAGCAATCAGCCCCAGCATTTT; cdr3_aa: CATSRARGSNQPQHF; clone_size: NA; v_call: TRBV15; j_call: TRBJ1-5; d_call: NA
cdr3_nt: TGTGCCGTAAAGGGTCGGCCTGGAGGGCCAGAGACCCAGTACTTC; cdr3_aa: CAVKGRPGGPETQYF; clone_size: NA; v_call: TRBV6-6; j_call: TRBJ2-5; d_call: NA
cdr3_nt: TGTGCCAGGGACGGACAGGGCAGGCAGCCCCAGCATTTT; cdr3_aa: CARDGQGRQPQHF; clone_size: NA; v_call: TRBV2; j_call: TRBJ1-5; d_call: TRBD1
cdr3_nt: TGTGCCAGCAGCAATGGGGCTAGTGAGCAGTTCTTC; cdr3_aa: CASSNGASEQFF; clone_size: NA; v_call: TRBV21-1; j_call: TRBJ2-1; d_call: NA
cdr3_nt: TGTGCCAGCAGCCAAGCACAGGGGCCCACCTACGAGCAGTACTTC; cdr3_aa: CASSQAQGPTYEQYF; clone_size: NA; v_call: TRBV3-1/TRBV3-2; j_call: TRBJ2-7; d_call: TRBD1
cdr3_nt: TGTGCCAGCAGTTACCTTTCTATTGGCCCCAGGCATGGCTACACCTTC; cdr3_aa: CASSYLSIGPRHGYTF; clone_size: NA; v_call: TRBV6-5; j_call: TRBJ1-2; d_call: NA
cdr3_nt: TGTGCCACCAGTGACCCGGGAGGGACCTCCGATACGCAGTATTTT; cdr3_aa: CATSDPGGTSDTQYF; clone_size: NA; v_call: TRBV24-1; j_call: TRBJ2-3; d_call: TRBD2
cdr3_nt: TGTGCCAGCAGTTTACGGGAATGGGGCAATCAGCCCCAGCATTTT; cdr3_aa: CASSLREWGNQPQHF; clone_size: NA; v_call: TRBV28; j_call: TRBJ1-5; d_call: NA
cdr3_nt: TGTGCCAGCAGTTTAGGGAGCATGAGCGGGAGACGATATGAGCAGTTCTTC; cdr3_aa: CASSLGSMSGRRYEQFF; clone_size: NA; v_call: TRBV28; j_call: TRBJ2-1; d_call: TRBD2
cdr3_nt: TGCGCCAGCAGCTTGGCGCCAGGGCAGGACACTGAAGCTTTCTTT; cdr3_aa: CASSLAPGQDTEAFF; clone_size: NA; v_call: TRBV5-1; j_call: TRBJ1-1; d_call: NA
cdr3_nt: TGTGCCAGCAGGGGAGCGGGAGCAGGGGTTTACGAGCAGTACTTC; cdr3_aa: CASRGAGAGVYEQYF; clone_size: NA; v_call: TRBV6-5; j_call: TRBJ2-7; d_call: TRBD2
cdr3_nt: TGTGCCAGCAGTTCGAGAGAAGAGACCCAGTACTTC; cdr3_aa: CASSSREETQYF; clone_size: NA; v_call: TRBV27; j_call: TRBJ2-5; d_call: NA
cdr3_nt: TGTGCCAGCAGCGCAGGACTCTCCTACAATGAGCAGTTCTTC; cdr3_aa: CASSAGLSYNEQFF; clone_size: NA; v_call: TRBV9; j_call: TRBJ2-1; d_call: NA
cdr3_nt: TGCAGCGTTGAAACGGGCCGGCAGGGGGCATGGGATACGCAGTATTTT; cdr3_aa: CSVETGRQGAWDTQYF; clone_size: NA; v_call: TRBV29-1; j_call: TRBJ2-3; d_call: TRBD1
cdr3_nt: TGCAGCGCCCGACTAGCGGGGTTCAATACGCAGTATTTT; cdr3_aa: CSARLAGFNTQYF; clone_size: NA; v_call: TRBV29-1; j_call: TRBJ2-3; d_call: TRBD2
cdr3_nt: TGTGCCAGCAGCTCCCCTTCGGGGGCTGTCCCTCGGGCGGGAGCAAAAGAGCAGTACTTC; cdr3_aa: CASSSPSGAVPRAGAKEQYF; clone_size: once; v_call: TRBV5-4; j_call: TRBJ2-7; d_call: NA
cdr3_nt: TGTGCTAGTGGTCCGGGACAAACGAGCACTTCTAACAATGAGCAGTTCTTC; cdr3_aa: CASGPGQTSTSNNEQFF; clone_size: NA; v_call: TRBV12-5; j_call: TRBJ2-1; d_call: NA
cdr3_nt: TGTGCCAGCAGCTTAGCGGGACTAGCCTCCTACGAGCAGTACTTC; cdr3_aa: CASSLAGLASYEQYF; clone_size: NA; v_call: TRBV7-2; j_call: TRBJ2-7; d_call: TRBD2
cdr3_nt: TGTGCCAGTAGCCCAGGTGGCGTCGATTCACCCCTCCACTTT; cdr3_aa: CASSPGGVDSPLHF; clone_size: NA; v_call: TRBV19; j_call: TRBJ1-6; d_call: NA
cdr3_nt: TGCGCCAGCAGCCAATTCCGACAGACATATAATTCACCCCTCCACTTT; cdr3_aa: CASSQFRQTYNSPLHF; clone_size: NA; v_call: TRBV4-3; j_call: TRBJ1-6; d_call: NA
cdr3_nt: TGTGCCAGCAGCACCTTCGGACTAGCGGGACAGTACAATGAGCAGTTCTTC; cdr3_aa: CASSTFGLAGQYNEQFF; clone_size: NA; v_call: TRBV28; j_call: TRBJ2-1; d_call: TRBD2
cdr3_nt: TGTGCCAGCGGTGACGGGACAGTATACTACGAGCAGTACTTC; cdr3_aa: CASGDGTVYYEQYF; clone_size: NA; v_call: TRBV6-1; j_call: TRBJ2-7; d_call: TRBD1
cdr3_nt: TGTGCCAGCAGGGATGCAGGGGGCGCCACTGAAAAACTGTTTTTT; cdr3_aa: CASRDAGGATEKLFF; clone_size: NA; v_call: TRBV27; j_call: TRBJ1-4; d_call: TRBD1
cdr3_nt: TGTGCCAGCAGTTTAGCCCAGAGGATTTGGGACACTGAAGCTTTCTTT; cdr3_aa: CASSLAQRIWDTEAFF; clone_size: NA; v_call: TRBV28; j_call: TRBJ1-1; d_call: NA